The rows below give T cell receptor beta chains drawn from one sample of a study of T cells in Graves' hyperthyroidism and ophthalmopathy. One entry per CDR3 protein, called by TCRdb with MiXCR from the multiplex PCR reads. Of hundreds of thousands of distinct CDR3 sequences in the sample, over 35% were seen once. Sequenced: blood. Every receptor here comes from a man younger than 30 with Graves' hyperthyroidism. Each CDR3 is given with its conserved first and last residue. The D gene is left open where the match is weak. The size field is filled for only some rows; it gives once, few, many or a size class.

>.|few|TRBV7-9|TRBJ1-1
CASSLVRQGLNTEAFF
TGTGCCAGCAGCTTAGTTAGGCAGGGCTTGAACACTGAAGCTTTCTTT
>.|.|TRBV28|TRBJ1-5
CASSLTPRFANQPQHF
TGTGCCAGCAGTTTAACGCCCAGGTTCGCGAATCAGCCCCAGCATTTT
>.|few|TRBV4-1|TRBJ1-2
CASSQGPSQGYTF
TGCGCCAGCAGCCAAGGGCCGTCCCAAGGCTACACCTTC
>.|.|TRBV7-8|TRBJ2-7
CASSKTGSRSYGQYF
TGTGCCAGCAGCAAGACAGGTTCCAGGTCCTACGGGCAGTACTTC
>.|.|TRBV12-3/TRBV12-4|TRBJ1-5
CASINAAGPSSNQPQHF
TGTGCCAGCATAAATGCAGCAGGACCCTCTAGCAATCAGCCCCAGCATTTT
>.|.|TRBV29-1|TRBJ1-5
CSSGAGDNQPQHF
TGCAGCAGTGGGGCGGGCGACAATCAGCCCCAGCATTTT
>.|many|TRBV4-1|TRBJ1-6
CASSVQGSNNSPLHF
TGCGCCAGCAGCGTCCAGGGTTCAAACAATTCACCCCTCCACTTT
>.|few|TRBV7-2|TRBJ1-5
CASSLWTNQPQHF
TGTGCCAGCAGCTTATGGACCAATCAGCCCCAGCATTTT
>TRBD1|few|TRBV29-1|TRBJ2-3
CSVAVTRGRDTQYF
TGCAGCGTTGCAGTGACAAGGGGGCGAGATACGCAGTATTTT
>TRBD1|.|TRBV10-3|TRBJ2-3
CATKGASTDTQYF
TGTGCCACCAAGGGGGCAAGCACAGATACGCAGTATTTT
>.|.|TRBV2|TRBJ1-5
CASSESGFGSQPQHF
TGTGCCAGCAGTGAATCAGGGTTCGGGAGTCAGCCCCAGCATTTT
>.|few|TRBV7-9|TRBJ1-3
CASSGSEGSGNTIYF
TGTGCCAGCAGCGGTTCTGAGGGCTCTGGAAACACCATATATTTT